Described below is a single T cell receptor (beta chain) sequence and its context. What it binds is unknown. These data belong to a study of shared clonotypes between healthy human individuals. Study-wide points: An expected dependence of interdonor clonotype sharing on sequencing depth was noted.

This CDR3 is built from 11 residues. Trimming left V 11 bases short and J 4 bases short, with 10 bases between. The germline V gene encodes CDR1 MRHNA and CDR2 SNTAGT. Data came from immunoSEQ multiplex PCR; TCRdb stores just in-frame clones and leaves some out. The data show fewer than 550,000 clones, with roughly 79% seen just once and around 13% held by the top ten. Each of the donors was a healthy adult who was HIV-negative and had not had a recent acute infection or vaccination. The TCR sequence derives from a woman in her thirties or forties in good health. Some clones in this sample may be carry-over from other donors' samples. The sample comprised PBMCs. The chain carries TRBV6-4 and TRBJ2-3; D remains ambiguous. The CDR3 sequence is CAPEVADTQYF. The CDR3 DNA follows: TGTGCCCCCGAAGTTGCAGATACGCAGTATTTT.